This is a list of T cell receptor beta chains from one sample in a study of CD8 T cells in ankylosing spondylitis. From the 5' RACE reads, TCRdb called clonotypes with MiXCR, one entry per CDR3 protein. Of roughly 350,000 distinct CDR3 sequences detected, under 8.5% appear once; the ten largest clones hold roughly 15%. The sequenced sample was blood, either unsorted or a sorted T cell fraction (not recorded which). These receptors originate from a male donor with ankylosing spondylitis. CDR3s leave out the opening cysteine and the closing phenylalanine or tryptophan. The order of the fields is J gene, V gene, CDR3 protein.

TRBJ2-2 | TRBV7-6 | ASSLLASDTGELF
TRBJ2-6 | TRBV11-1 | ASRADSLSGANVLT
TRBJ2-5 | TRBV20-1 | SASEYGGRAFLETQY
TRBJ2-1 | TRBV13 | ASSLSLAEYNEQF
TRBJ2-7 | TRBV4-2 | ASSPRMSVYEQY
TRBJ2-3 | TRBV11-3 | ASSPGQGLWRTDTQY
TRBJ2-1 | TRBV7-3 | ASSYLAGAHNEQF
TRBJ2-7 | TRBV5-6 | ASSPGLVGERPYEQY
TRBJ2-7 | TRBV12-3/TRBV12-4 | ASRLGTEYEQY
TRBJ1-5 | TRBV10-3 | AISESGGQPQH
TRBJ1-2 | TRBV18 | ASSPGQGLMDGYT
TRBJ2-7 | TRBV6-1 | ASTKRAGATPYEQY
TRBJ2-5 | TRBV6-5 | ASSYLSVDLETQY
TRBJ2-3 | TRBV5-1 | ASSLGPSLDTQY
TRBJ2-2 | TRBV10-1 | ASSARNTGELF
TRBJ2-3 | TRBV10-3 | AISSLAESTDTQY
TRBJ2-7 | TRBV2 | ASSEVAFGDEQY
TRBJ2-7 | TRBV11-1 | ASSLVGGIRYVGETYEQY
TRBJ2-1 | TRBV6-2/TRBV6-3 | ASSNPGEEQF
TRBJ1-1 | TRBV27 | ASGRLNTEAF
TRBJ2-1 | TRBV6-2/TRBV6-3 | ASSYPSYNEQF
TRBJ2-7 | TRBV12-3/TRBV12-4 | ASSWLGARGSYEQY
TRBJ2-7 | TRBV20-1 | SARAEDSYEQY
TRBJ2-1 | TRBV20-1 | SARFERAYNEQF
TRBJ2-7 | TRBV5-1 | ASSPPSSGRAYEQY
TRBJ2-1 | TRBV4-1 | ASSQDPVARREIGF
TRBJ1-2 | TRBV28 | ASSFESDRPYGYT
TRBJ2-7 | TRBV20-1 | SARAGQVIYEQY
TRBJ2-1 | TRBV7-2 | ASSLGARGAWSNEQF
TRBJ1-5 | TRBV2 | ASSAVRGSQPQH
TRBJ2-1 | TRBV3-1 | ASRFRDFYNEQF
TRBJ1-1 | TRBV30 | AWRQESTEAF
TRBJ2-1 | TRBV27 | AARRLANNEQF
TRBJ2-2 | TRBV5-8 | ASSLGGTMGELF
TRBJ2-1 | TRBV5-1 | ASSLVGQGPDEQF
TRBJ2-1 | TRBV20-1 | SARASPGGRNYNEQF
TRBJ2-2 | TRBV20-1 | SAASGLAGVQGGELF
TRBJ2-5 | TRBV7-6 | ASSPGSKGPRFTQETQY
TRBJ1-6 | TRBV4-3 | ASSQGDRGREMSYNSPLH
TRBJ2-4 | TRBV9 | ASSVGAAEGNIQY
TRBJ2-7 | TRBV7-9 | ASSLLTGGTYEQY
TRBJ2-7 | TRBV7-9 | ASSRDRGKYEQY
TRBJ2-3 | TRBV14 | ASSRLAGQDTQY
TRBJ2-1 | TRBV28 | ASKLAGVNEQF
TRBJ2-3 | TRBV5-1 | ASSLAGGLPDTQY
TRBJ2-7 | TRBV28 | ASRWGQGSSYEQY
TRBJ2-5 | TRBV20-1 | SARTSGKSWQETQY